This TCR beta chain was found in a study of blood T cell repertoires in COVID-19. Study background: The United States, Italy and Spain supplied acute and convalescent COVID-19 samples. Sources were T cells, B-cell-depleted T cells, or PBMCs; the material itself was cDNA or gDNA.

Original handling: Counts of nucleated cells, estimated from reference gene primer amplification, were obtained. TCRdb's copy holds only in-frame clones and misses some; the assay was immunoSEQ multiplex PCR. V and J calls and clone size are those listed in that table; D and trimming were worked out from the DNA. The profile covers about 31,000 clones, with roughly nine tenths appearing a single time and roughly 0.59% taken by the ten largest. In germline, CDR1 is SGHRS, CDR2 YFSETQ. This CDR3 region has 15 residues. The V segment lost 4 bases and the J segment 1 base; nucleotides outside the gene matches: 7.

Material: peripheral blood. This rearrangement joins TRBV5-1 to TRBJ1-1, with TRBD1 identical over 7 bases. This TCR was recovered from a woman in her thirties or forties with active or convalescent COVID-19. The CDR3 reads CASSLRQGPNTEAFF. DNA for the CDR3: TGCGCCAGCAGCCTACGACAGGGTCCGAACACTGAAGCTTTCTTT.